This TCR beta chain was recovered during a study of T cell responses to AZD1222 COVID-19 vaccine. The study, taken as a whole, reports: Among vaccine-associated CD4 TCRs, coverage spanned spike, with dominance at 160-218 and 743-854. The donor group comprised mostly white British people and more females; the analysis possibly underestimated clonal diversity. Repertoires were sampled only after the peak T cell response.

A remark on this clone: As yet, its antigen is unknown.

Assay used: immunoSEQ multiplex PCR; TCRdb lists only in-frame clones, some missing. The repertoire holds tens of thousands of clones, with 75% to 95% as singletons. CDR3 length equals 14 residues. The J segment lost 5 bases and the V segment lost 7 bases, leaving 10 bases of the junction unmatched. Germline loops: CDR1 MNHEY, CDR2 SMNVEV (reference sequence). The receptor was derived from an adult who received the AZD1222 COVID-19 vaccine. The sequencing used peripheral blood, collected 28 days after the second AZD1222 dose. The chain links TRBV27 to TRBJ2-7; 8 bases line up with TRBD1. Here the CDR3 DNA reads TGTGCCAGCACTAGGACAGGGAATAGCGACGAGCAGTACTTC. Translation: CASTRTGNSDEQYF.